The clone carrying this T cell receptor (beta chain) was seen a handful of times. This record belongs to a study of T cells after yellow fever vaccination. A universal primer site and UMIs were added as TCR cDNA was made by 5'RACE template switching. In TCRdb, the 5' RACE reads were re-called with MiXCR into one record per CDR3 protein. This table holds approximately 600,000 distinct CDR3 sequences, roughly 12% found once. This material consisted of PBMCs, taken on the day of the yellow fever booster vaccination. This receptor was obtained from a man in his thirties or forties who received the YFV17D yellow fever vaccine.

The CDR3 DNA sequence: TGTGCCAGCAGCGGGGACCCTAATGAAAAACTGTTTTTT. Protein product: CASSGDPNEKLFF. The gene calls are TRBV9 and TRBJ1-4; TRBD1 might be the D (5 bases). The ends were cut back, 3 bases at V and 3 bases at J, with 6 bases in the middle. This CDR3 region has 13 residues. Per the germline V gene, CDR1 is SGDLS and CDR2 is YYNGEE.